These T cell receptor beta chains were read from a single sample in a study of CD8 T cells in Susac syndrome. MiXCR, applied by TCRdb to the immunoSEQ multiplex PCR reads, yields one record per CDR3 protein. The sample has 150,000 to 200,000 distinct CDR3 sequences, 75% to 95% seen once. The sample was CD4+ T cells from PBMCs. These receptor sequences come from a human donor with Susac syndrome. The CDR3 runs from the conserved cysteine through the conserved F or W. Fields, in order: J gene, clone size, CDR3 length, V gene, D gene, CDR3 protein, CDR3 DNA. A D gene is named only where the DNA matches it firmly. Not all rows give a size; the values are once, few, many and, for expanded clones, a class.

>TRBJ2-6|NA|14|TRBV3-1|NA
CASSPEYGANVLTF
TGTGCCAGCAGTCCAGAGTACGGGGCCAACGTCCTGACTTTC
>TRBJ2-7|once|16|TRBV12-5|NA
CASAPGAGRPSYEQYF
TGTGCTAGTGCCCCGGGGGCAGGGAGGCCTTCCTACGAGCAGTACTTC
>TRBJ2-7|NA|16|TRBV5-6|TRBD1
CASSLYRQGDTYEQYF
TGTGCCAGCAGCTTGTACCGGCAGGGGGATACCTACGAGCAGTACTTC
>TRBJ1-1|NA|15|TRBV29-1|NA
CSVELQGGGNTEAFF
TGCAGCGTTGAACTACAGGGAGGAGGGAACACTGAAGCTTTCTTT
>TRBJ1-2|once|14|TRBV28|NA
CASSLANTVGGYTF
TGTGCCAGCAGTTTAGCGAATACAGTTGGGGGCTACACCTTC
>TRBJ2-6|NA|16|TRBV5-1|NA
CASSFPRASGANVLTF
TGCGCCAGCAGCTTCCCCAGGGCGTCTGGGGCCAACGTCCTGACTTTC
>TRBJ1-3|NA|15|TRBV20-1|NA
CSAGSGLLSGNTIYF
TGCAGTGCTGGATCCGGACTTCTCTCTGGAAACACCATATATTTT
>TRBJ1-5|NA|13|TRBV10-3|NA
CAISADVNQPQHF
TGTGCCATCAGTGCGGACGTAAATCAGCCCCAGCATTTT
>TRBJ1-4|NA|15|TRBV3-1|NA
CASSQEESANEKLFF
TGTGCCAGCAGCCAAGAGGAGTCAGCTAATGAAAAACTGTTTTTT
>TRBJ2-1|NA|14|TRBV12-5|NA
CASGLVPLFNEQFF
TGTGCTAGTGGTTTGGTACCCCTGTTCAATGAGCAGTTCTTC
>TRBJ2-3|NA|14|TRBV28|TRBD2
CASRPSGITDTQYF
TGTGCCAGCAGACCTAGCGGGATCACAGATACGCAGTATTTT
>TRBJ1-2|NA|13|TRBV20-1|TRBD1
CSAIRQGAQGYTF
TGCAGTGCTATTAGACAGGGGGCGCAAGGCTACACCTTC
>TRBJ1-1|NA|14|TRBV10-3|NA
CAISESQVNTEAFF
TGTGCCATCAGTGAGTCACAGGTGAACACTGAAGCTTTCTTT
>TRBJ2-3|NA|15|TRBV30|TRBD1
CAWSLKQGDPDTQYF
TGTGCCTGGAGTTTAAAACAGGGGGACCCAGATACGCAGTATTTT
>TRBJ2-3|NA|16|TRBV5-1|TRBD2
CASSRTSGGPTDTQYF
TGCGCCAGCAGCAGGACTAGCGGGGGCCCGACAGATACGCAGTATTTT
>TRBJ2-6|NA|17|TRBV9|TRBD1
CASSVVGQATRANVLTF
TGTGCCAGCAGCGTAGTGGGACAGGCCACTAGGGCCAACGTCCTGACTTTC
>TRBJ1-1|NA|17|TRBV20-1|TRBD1
CSAREGIHRGIVAEAFF
TGCAGTGCCAGGGAGGGGATACACAGGGGAATCGTGGCTGAAGCTTTCTTT
>TRBJ2-3|NA|15|TRBV6-6|TRBD2
CASSYHERGVDTQYF
TGTGCCAGCAGTTACCATGAGCGGGGGGTAGATACGCAGTATTTT
>TRBJ2-1|NA|13|TRBV6-6|NA
CASIHPRDNEQFF
TGTGCCAGCATCCACCCCAGGGACAATGAGCAGTTCTTC
>TRBJ1-1|NA|13|TRBV2|NA
CASSDMAATEAFF
TGTGCCAGCAGTGATATGGCTGCCACTGAAGCTTTCTTT
>TRBJ2-1|NA|14|TRBV19|NA
CASSMYTGTDEQFF
TGTGCCAGTAGTATGTATACAGGGACGGATGAGCAGTTCTTC
>TRBJ2-2|NA|14|TRBV3-1|TRBD2
CASRRAGELRELFF
TGTGCCAGCAGACGCGCGGGGGAGCTTCGGGAGCTGTTTTTT
>TRBJ1-5|NA|14|TRBV5-6|NA
CASSSLLSNQPQHF
TGTGCCAGCAGCTCCTTATTAAGCAATCAGCCCCAGCATTTT
>TRBJ1-1|NA|12|TRBV29-1|NA
CSVEVRPLKLFF
TGCAGCGTTGAAGTGCGACCACTGAAGCTTTTCTTT
>TRBJ2-2|NA|15|TRBV2|NA
CASTEGGLNTGELFF
TGTGCCAGCACCGAGGGGGGACTGAACACCGGGGAGCTGTTTTTT
>TRBJ2-2|NA|15|TRBV7-9|TRBD2
CASSLETSGTGELFF
TGTGCCAGCAGCTTAGAGACTAGCGGCACCGGGGAGCTGTTTTTT
>TRBJ2-3|NA|16|TRBV4-2|TRBD2
CASSQEAGVLTDTQYF
TGTGCCAGCAGCCAAGAAGCGGGGGTACTCACAGATACGCAGTATTTT
>TRBJ2-1|NA|15|TRBV15|TRBD2
CATSKERGAWNEQFF
TGTGCCACCAGCAAAGAGCGGGGCGCGTGGAATGAGCAGTTCTTC
>TRBJ2-7|NA|15|TRBV27|TRBD2
CASSLGLAKSYEQYF
TGTGCCAGCAGTTTGGGACTAGCGAAGTCCTACGAGCAGTACTTC
>TRBJ2-1|few|16|TRBV4-2|TRBD2
CASRQLSGGSHNEQFF
TGTGCCAGCAGACAACTTAGCGGGGGGTCACACAATGAGCAGTTCTTC
>TRBJ2-3|NA|15|TRBV10-1|NA
CASSDSGGIPDTQYF
TGCGCCAGCAGTGATTCAGGGGGGATTCCAGATACGCAGTATTTT
>TRBJ2-7|NA|11|TRBV10-3|NA
CAISATYEQYF
TGTGCCATCAGTGCAACCTACGAGCAGTACTTC
>TRBJ1-1|NA|15|TRBV6-2/TRBV6-3|TRBD1
CASKAWQGAYTEAFF
TGTGCCAGCAAAGCTTGGCAGGGGGCATACACTGAAGCTTTCTTT
>TRBJ2-1|NA|19|TRBV6-2/TRBV6-3|TRBD2
CASSYPLTSGHSSYNEQFF
TGTGCCAGCAGTTACCCCTTGACTAGCGGGCACAGCTCCTACAATGAGCAGTTCTTC
>TRBJ2-7|NA|16|TRBV19|TRBD2
CASSRGSGTSGYEQYF
TGTGCCAGTAGTCGAGGCAGCGGGACTAGCGGCTACGAGCAGTACTTC
>TRBJ2-1|NA|15|TRBV30|TRBD2
CAWRRRGVSYNEQFF
TGTGCCTGGAGGCGACGGGGGGTCTCCTACAATGAGCAGTTCTTC
>TRBJ1-2|once|11|TRBV10-3|NA
CAISAGYGYTF
TGTGCCATCAGTGCCGGGTATGGCTACACCTTC
>TRBJ2-3|few|15|TRBV7-7|NA
CASRIAGTPGDTQYF
TGTGCTAGCAGAATCGCCGGGACCCCGGGCGATACGCAGTATTTT
>TRBJ2-4|NA|16|TRBV7-3|NA
CASSLLLEAGKNIQYF
TGTGCCAGCAGCTTACTCCTGGAGGCGGGGAAAAACATTCAGTACTTC
>TRBJ2-1|NA|15|TRBV28|NA
CASSPGTFLYNEQFF
TGTGCCAGCAGTCCCGGGACATTCCTCTACAATGAGCAGTTCTTC
>TRBJ1-6|NA|16|TRBV6-2/TRBV6-3|TRBD1
CASSSTQTGIGSPLHF
TGTGCCAGCAGTTCAACCCAGACAGGGATCGGGTCACCCCTCCACTTT
>TRBJ2-1|few|15|TRBV7-2|TRBD2
CASSPAGGGGHEQFF
TGTGCCAGCAGCCCGGCTGGCGGGGGTGGGCATGAGCAGTTCTTC
>TRBJ2-1|NA|15|TRBV18|TRBD2
CASSLAGGPGNEQFF
TGTGCCAGCTCACTGGCGGGAGGGCCGGGCAATGAGCAGTTCTTC
>TRBJ2-3|NA|15|TRBV28|NA
CASSAPGTRTDTQYF
TGTGCCAGCAGTGCCCCCGGGACCCGCACAGATACGCAGTATTTT
>TRBJ2-7|NA|14|TRBV14|NA
CASSQDRLYNEQYF
TGTGCCAGCAGCCAAGATCGGCTGTATAACGAGCAGTACTTC
>TRBJ1-3|NA|15|TRBV10-1|NA
CASSDPARAGNTIYF
TGCGCCAGCAGTGATCCGGCCAGGGCTGGAAACACCATATATTTT
>TRBJ1-4|once|15|TRBV6-1|TRBD1
CASSAATGWSEKLFF
TGTGCCAGCAGTGCAGCGACAGGGTGGAGTGAAAAACTGTTTTTT
>TRBJ2-5|NA|13|TRBV6-1|NA
CASRVGTKETQYF
TGTGCCAGCAGGGTCGGGACGAAAGAGACCCAGTACTTC
>TRBJ1-1|NA|12|TRBV20-1|NA
CSALQANTEAFF
TGCAGTGCTTTACAGGCGAACACTGAAGCTTTCTTT
>TRBJ1-1|NA|18|TRBV6-2/TRBV6-3|NA
CASSYSWAARGRGTEAFF
TGTGCCAGCAGTTACTCATGGGCCGCCCGAGGCAGGGGCACTGAAGCTTTCTTT
>TRBJ2-7|NA|16|TRBV9|TRBD2
CASSIGLAGEKYEQYF
TGTGCCAGCAGCATAGGACTAGCGGGGGAGAAATACGAGCAGTACTTC
>TRBJ2-1|once|16|TRBV29-1|TRBD1
CSVVFLGTGADNEQFF
TGCAGCGTTGTATTCTTAGGGACAGGGGCCGACAATGAGCAGTTCTTC